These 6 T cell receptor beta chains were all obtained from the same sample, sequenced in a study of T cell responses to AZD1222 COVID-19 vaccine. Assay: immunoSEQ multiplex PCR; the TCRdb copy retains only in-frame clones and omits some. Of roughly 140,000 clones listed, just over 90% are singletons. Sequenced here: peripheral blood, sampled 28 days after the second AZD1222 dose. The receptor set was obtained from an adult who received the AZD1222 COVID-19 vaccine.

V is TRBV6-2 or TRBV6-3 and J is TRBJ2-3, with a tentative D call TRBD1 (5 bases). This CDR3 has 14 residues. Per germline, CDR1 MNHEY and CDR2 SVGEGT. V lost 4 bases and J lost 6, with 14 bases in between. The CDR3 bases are TGTGCCAGCAGTTCGGTTAGGGGTGCCGATACGCAGTATTTT. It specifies CASSSVRGADTQYF.

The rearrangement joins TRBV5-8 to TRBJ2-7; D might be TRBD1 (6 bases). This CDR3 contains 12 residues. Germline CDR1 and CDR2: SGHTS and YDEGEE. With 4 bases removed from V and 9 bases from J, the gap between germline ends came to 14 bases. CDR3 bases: TGTGCCAGCAGCAACGGTCGCAGGGGGCAGTACTTC. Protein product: CASSNGRRGQYF.

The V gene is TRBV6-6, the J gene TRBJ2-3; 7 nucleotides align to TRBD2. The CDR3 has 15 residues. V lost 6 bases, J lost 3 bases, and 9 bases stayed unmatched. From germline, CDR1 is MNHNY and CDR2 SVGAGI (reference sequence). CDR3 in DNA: TGTGCCAGCAGCCAATGGGAGGGGAAGACAGATACGCAGTATTTT. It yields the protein CASSQWEGKTDTQYF.

The CDR3 region is CASSSSDRVNTEAFF. The CDR3 DNA reads as TGTGCCAGCAGCTCCTCCGACAGGGTGAACACTGAAGCTTTCTTT. V and J are TRBV7-9 and TRBJ1-1, with 7 bases that match TRBD1. The CDR3 contains 15 residues. Germline V lookup: CDR1 SEHNR, CDR2 FQNEAQ (reference sequence). The V gene end was trimmed by 4 bases and the J gene end by 0 bases; junction bases not matched to a gene: 5.

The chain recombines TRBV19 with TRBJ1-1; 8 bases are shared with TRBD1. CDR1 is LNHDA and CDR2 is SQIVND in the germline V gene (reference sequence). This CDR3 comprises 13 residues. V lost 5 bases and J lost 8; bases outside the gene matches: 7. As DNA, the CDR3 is TGTGCCAGTAGTCCAGACAGGGGCCGGGAAGCTTTCTTT. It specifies CASSPDRGREAFF.

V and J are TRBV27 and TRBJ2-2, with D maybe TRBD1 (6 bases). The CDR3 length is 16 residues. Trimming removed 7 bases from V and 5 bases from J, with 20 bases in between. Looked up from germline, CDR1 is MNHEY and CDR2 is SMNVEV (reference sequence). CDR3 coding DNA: TGTGCCAGCAATCAAAGGGGCAGGGGATTGACCGGGGAGCTGTTTTTT. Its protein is CASNQRGRGLTGELFF.